This T cell receptor beta chain appears in the sequencing data of a study of CD8+ T cells in alopecia areata (dated by TCRdb to 2017 to 2018). Background on the whole study: The treated patients, all with moderate-to-severe alopecia areata, were enrolled in an open-label pilot trial of oral tofacitinib given at 5 to 10 mg twice daily. Tofacitinib was given for 6 to 18 months, followed by 6 months of follow-up off drug to assess delayed response and recurrence. For the treated patients, the SALT score, which quantifies what percentage of scalp surface area is affected, served as the measure of disease severity. The study used high-throughput TCRbeta sequencing to examine T cell clonal expansion in alopecia areata, in both the C3H/HeJ mouse model and human patients. On the human side, TCRbeta sequencing was run on scalp tissue and on sorted CD4+ and CD8+ peripheral blood T cells from healthy controls and from alopecia areata patients with either patchy or totalis/universalis disease. Biopsies were taken from tofacitinib-treated patients at baseline and again at 4 and 24 weeks into treatment, and several of those patients also had a later scalp biopsy. Scalp clonality was compared across normal scalp (n=4), patchy alopecia areata scalp (n=8), and alopecia totalis/universalis scalp (n=8). RNA was obtained with the PAXgene miRNA kit for fixed scalp, the miRNeasy kit for PBMCs, and the RNeasy kit for mouse skin. immunoSEQ multiplex PCR using 35 Vbeta forward primers and 13 Jbeta reverse primers was used to amplify TCRbeta CDR3 regions. Findings and caveats that apply to the study as a whole: Scalp TCR repertoire analysis is complicated because resident alphabeta T cells in normal human skin are also sequenced, whereas mouse skin is dominated by gammadelta T cells. Many expanded lesional clones persisted in scalp and blood during tofacitinib treatment, which may partly explain relapse after stopping treatment. Compared with mice, TCR sequences shared between patients were less clear, possibly partly because of HLA diversity across the patient population. Scalp clonality and the number of expanded CD8+ clones among the top 100 scalp clones were significantly decreased by tofacitinib. Compared with normal scalp, lesional scalp, particularly in alopecia totalis/universalis, had higher clonality and more expanded CD8+ clones, which suggests antigenic drive. Because the treated cohort was small and had just a single nonresponder, larger studies are needed to establish links between baseline CD8+ expansion and response.

Spanning cysteine to phenylalanine, the CDR3 consists of 13 amino acids. Only the CDR3 DNA is retained, 39 bases long and in frame from the first base. The germline V gene provides CDR1 SGHVS and CDR2 FNYEAQ. The trim is 5 bases for V and 6 bases for J, with a gap of 11 bases between the germline ends. The meaning of the sample's treatment or condition label: oral pan-JAK inhibitor, 5-10 mg twice daily. Lesional scalp punch biopsies and peripheral blood were obtained from alopecia areata patients. PBMCs were separated by density centrifugation and stained for CD3, CD4 and CD8, after which CD4+ and CD8+ T cells were sorted on a FACSAria. Libraries were built with the immunoSEQ multiplex PCR assay. To provide template for TCR sequencing, every sample had RNA extracted and reverse transcribed into cDNA. First-strand cDNA was synthesized using SuperScript III with a 2:1 mix of oligo-dT and random hexamers. A synthetic immune receptor repertoire was used to measure amplification bias, and any remaining bias was corrected computationally. The authors' analysis ran thus. Raw reads were preprocessed for error removal, and CDR3 was defined according to IMGT conventions as running from the conserved cysteine to phenylalanine. Clonality was computed as 1 minus the Shannon entropy, with the entropy normalized by log2 of the number of productive unique TCRs. Whether each scalp clone was CD4 or CD8 was inferred by checking scalp TCRbeta sequences against the CD4 and CD8 repertoires from sorted blood. Imported from immuneACCESS, the table was reduced by TCRdb to in-frame sequences with V and J called. These copies leave out some clones; in studies compared against another copy, an unresolved V gene accounts for under half, and the cause of the remainder is not known. The V and J calls and the clone size are those of that table, but D and trimming were determined from the DNA. The sample has about 200,000 clones on record, more than 30% of them singletons. 0.45% to 0.55% of the sample comes from the top ten.

This clone has just a few counts. Its antigen remains undetermined. It has no much larger one-base neighbor in the sample; base qualities were not kept. The rearranged segments are TRBV7-6 and TRBJ1-3; the D gene cannot be resolved reliably. This clonotype was sampled from a human donor with alopecia areata. This sample comprised CD4+ T cells sorted from blood, obtained around week 34, from a patient treated with tofacitinib. The DNA reads as follows: TGTGCCAGCAGCCGTCCCTATGAAAACACCATATATTTT. This is translated as CASSRPYENTIYF. Outside the CDR3, residues come from the reference TRBV7-6 and TRBJ1-3 proteins, so the full variable domain is: GAGVSQSPRYKVTKRGQDVALRCDPISGHVSLYWYRQALGQGPEFLTYFNYEAQQDKSGLPNDRFSAERPEGSISTLTIQRTEQRDSAMYRCASSRPYENTIYFGEGSWLTVV.